The T cell receptor beta chain under discussion was sequenced for a study of cytomegalovirus exposure and HLA in healthy donors. From germline, CDR1 is LNHDA and CDR2 SQIVND (reference sequence). CDR3 length equals 13 residues. The J segment lost 4 bases and the V segment lost 4 bases, leaving 2 bases of the junction unmatched. Primers: 60 Vbeta forward and 13 Jbeta reverse. The protocol was immunoSEQ multiplex PCR, while the TCRdb copy is restricted to in-frame clones and leaves out a portion. The sample has roughly 190,000 clones; 70% to 80% are singletons. Whole-study findings and limits: For most subjects, TCR beta sequences were reported to predict HLA-A and HLA-B alleles with accuracy. The authors later found TCR association rates varying by HLA locus, with DRB1 most and HLA-C fewest.

In regard to this clone: The antigen is unknown.

The sequenced sample was PBMCs. The chain uses TRBV19 and TRBJ2-5, with 8 positions matching TRBD1. The sequence was collected from a young woman in good health and CMV-seropositive. CDR3 DNA: TGTGCCAGTAGTACAGACAGGGGAGAGACCCAGTACTTC. It encodes CASSTDRGETQYF.